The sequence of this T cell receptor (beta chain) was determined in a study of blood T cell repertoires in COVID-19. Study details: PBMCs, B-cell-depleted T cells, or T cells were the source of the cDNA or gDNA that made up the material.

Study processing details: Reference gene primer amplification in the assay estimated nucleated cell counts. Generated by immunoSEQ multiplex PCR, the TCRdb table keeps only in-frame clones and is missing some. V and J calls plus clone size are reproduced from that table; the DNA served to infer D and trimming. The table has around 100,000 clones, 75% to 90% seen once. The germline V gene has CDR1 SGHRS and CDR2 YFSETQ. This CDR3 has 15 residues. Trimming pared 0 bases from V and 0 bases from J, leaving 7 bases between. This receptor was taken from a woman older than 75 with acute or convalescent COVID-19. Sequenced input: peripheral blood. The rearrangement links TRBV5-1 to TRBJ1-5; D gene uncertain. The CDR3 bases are TGCGCCAGCAGCTTGGACAGTTATAGCAATCAGCCCCAGCATTTT. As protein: CASSLDSYSNQPQHF.